This T cell receptor beta chain was retrieved from a study of multiple sclerosis patients with progressive multifocal leukoencephalopathy. Study-wide results and limits: TRBV and TRBJ usage showed no common pattern when PML developed.

To note about this clone: Its target is not known.

This sample's time point: time of PML onset. With V trimmed by 3 bases and J by 9 bases, 4 bases remained unmatched. CDR1 and CDR2 (germline): SGHTA, FQGNSA. There are 14 residues in the CDR3. Sequenced by immunoSEQ multiplex PCR; TCRdb stores in-frame clones only, minus some. The repertoire holds 30,000 or so clones, with over 80% as singletons. The chain joins TRBV7-2 to TRBJ2-1; 11 bases match TRBD2. The sequences come from PBMCs, collected from a patient treated with natalizumab. The sequence was obtained from a woman aged 40 to 50 with progressive multifocal leukoencephalopathy. CDR3 bases: TGTGCCAGCAGCTTTAGCGGGGGGGCCGTTGAGCAGTTCTTC. Translated, it gives CASSFSGGAVEQFF.